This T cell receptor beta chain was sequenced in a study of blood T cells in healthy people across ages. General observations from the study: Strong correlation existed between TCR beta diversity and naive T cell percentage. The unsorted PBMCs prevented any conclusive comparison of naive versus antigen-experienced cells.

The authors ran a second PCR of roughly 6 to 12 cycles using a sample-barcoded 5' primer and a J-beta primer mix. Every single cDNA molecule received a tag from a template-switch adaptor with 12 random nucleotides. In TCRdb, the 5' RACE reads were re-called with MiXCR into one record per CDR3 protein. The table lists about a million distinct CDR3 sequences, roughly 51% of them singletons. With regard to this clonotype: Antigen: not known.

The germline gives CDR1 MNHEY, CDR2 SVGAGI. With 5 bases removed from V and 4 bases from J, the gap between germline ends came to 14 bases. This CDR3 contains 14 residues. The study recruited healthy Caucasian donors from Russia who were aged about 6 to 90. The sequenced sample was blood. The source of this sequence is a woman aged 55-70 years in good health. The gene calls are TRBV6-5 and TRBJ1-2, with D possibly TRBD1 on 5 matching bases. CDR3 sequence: CASSLQVFGYGYTF. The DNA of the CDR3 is TGTGCCAGCAGTCTACAGGTTTTTGGCTATGGCTACACCTTC.